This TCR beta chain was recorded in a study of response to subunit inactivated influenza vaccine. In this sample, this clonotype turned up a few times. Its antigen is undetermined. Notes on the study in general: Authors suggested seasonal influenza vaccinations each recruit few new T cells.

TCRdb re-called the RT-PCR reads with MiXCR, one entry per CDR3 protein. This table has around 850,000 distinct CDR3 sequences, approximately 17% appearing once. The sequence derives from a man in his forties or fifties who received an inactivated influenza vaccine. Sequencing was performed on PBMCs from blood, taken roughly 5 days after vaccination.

CDR3 region: CSARPGQANSIAYEQYF. The CDR3 DNA follows: TGCAGTGCTAGACCGGGACAAGCGAATTCTATTGCCTACGAGCAGTACTTC. V is TRBV20-1 and J is TRBJ2-7, with D possibly TRBD1 on 6 matching bases. This CDR3 is built from 17 residues. Germline V gene sequence: CDR1 DFQATT, CDR2 SNEGSKA (reference sequence). Trimming cost V 2 bases and J 2 bases, with 22 bases left between them.